This T cell receptor beta chain stems from a study of T cell responses to AZD1222 COVID-19 vaccine. Findings of the study overall: Among the donors, most were white British and more were female, and clonal diversity was possibly underestimated.

Here immunoSEQ multiplex PCR was the method, and the copy in TCRdb shows in-frame clones only, minus some. Of about 180,000 clones in the sample, 85% to 90% were seen once. As to this clone: Its specificity is not known.

The junction had 11 bases not matched to a gene; V was cut back by 0 bases and J by 6 bases. Germline loops: CDR1 SGDLS, CDR2 YYNGEE. This CDR3 comprises 17 residues. The J gene is TRBJ2-3, the V gene TRBV9; 9 bases agree with TRBD1. This specimen consisted of peripheral blood, obtained on day 0 of AZD1222 vaccination. The TCR comes from an adult in good health. The CDR3 coding sequence is TGTGCCAGCAGCGTAGGGGCGGGACAGGGCCTCCGGGATACGCAGTATTTT. It specifies CASSVGAGQGLRDTQYF.